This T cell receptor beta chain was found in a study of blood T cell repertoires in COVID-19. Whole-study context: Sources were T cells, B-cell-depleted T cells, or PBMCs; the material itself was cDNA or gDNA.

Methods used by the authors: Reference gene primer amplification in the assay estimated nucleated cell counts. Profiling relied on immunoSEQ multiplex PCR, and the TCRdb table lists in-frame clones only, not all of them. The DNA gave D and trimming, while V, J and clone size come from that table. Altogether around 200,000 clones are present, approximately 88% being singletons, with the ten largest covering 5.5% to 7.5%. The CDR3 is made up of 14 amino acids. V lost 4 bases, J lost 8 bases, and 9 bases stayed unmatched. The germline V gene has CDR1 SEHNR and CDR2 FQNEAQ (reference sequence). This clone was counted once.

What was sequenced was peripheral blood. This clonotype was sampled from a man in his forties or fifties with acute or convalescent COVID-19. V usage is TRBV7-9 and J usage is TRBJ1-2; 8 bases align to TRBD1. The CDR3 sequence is CASSSPAGTGGYTF. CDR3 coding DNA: TGTGCCAGCAGCTCCCCCGCCGGGACAGGAGGCTACACCTTC.